One and the same sample provided the 29 T cell receptor beta chains below, sequenced in a study of blood T cells in healthy people across ages. Primers used in a second PCR of about 7 to 12 cycles were a sample-barcoded 5' primer and a J-beta primer mix. TCRdb analysed the 5' RACE reads with MiXCR anew, one entry per CDR3 protein. This sample has hundreds of thousands of distinct CDR3 sequences, with 32% found just once. Sequences were obtained from blood. The receptors derive from a woman over 75 in good health.

J is TRBJ2-7 and V is TRBV7-9; TRBD1 matches at 9 bases. The junction had 7 bases not matched to a gene; V was cut back by 3 bases and J by 4 bases. This CDR3 has 15 residues. Germline V gene lookup returns CDR1 SEHNR and CDR2 FQNEAQ (reference sequence). CDR3 nucleotides: TGTGCCAGCAGCTTTCCCGGGACAGGGTTTTACGAGCAGTACTTC. Translation gives CASSFPGTGFYEQYF.

This clonotype was counted ten times or more. The chain carries TRBV30 and TRBJ1-5; a possible D gene is TRBD1 (5 bases). V was clipped by 0 bases and J by 6 bases, with 9 bases between them. The CDR3 totals 13 residues. CDR1 is GTSNPN and CDR2 is SVGIG in the germline V gene (reference sequence). This chain's CDR3 is CAWSVLRAQPQHF. CDR3 DNA sequence: TGTGCCTGGAGTGTACTCAGGGCTCAGCCCCAGCATTTT.

V gene TRBV3-1 combines with J gene TRBJ2-3; D is unresolved. The germline V and J ends were trimmed by 1 base and 4 bases, with 12 bases remaining between them. This CDR3 contains 15 residues. CDR1 is LGHDT and CDR2 is YNNKEL in the germline V gene (reference sequence). The CDR3 reads CASSQGPGSADTQYF. CDR3 coding DNA: TGTGCCAGCAGCCAAGGGCCCGGGTCGGCAGATACGCAGTATTTT.

This clonotype showed up many times. The CDR3 is CASGRGFYEQYF. CDR3 sequence (DNA): TGTGCCAGCGGGAGGGGGTTCTACGAGCAGTACTTC. The V gene is TRBV6-5, the J gene TRBJ2-7; the D gene is possibly TRBD2 (7 bases). The germline V gene encodes CDR1 MNHEY and CDR2 SVGAGI. Trimming shortened V by 8 bases and J by 3 bases, and 11 bases separated the two germline ends. The CDR3 runs to 12 residues.

This clonotype occurred many times. The rearrangement joins TRBV3-1 to TRBJ2-1; D call uncertain. V lost 3 bases and J 3 bases, leaving 6 bases between the germline ends. The CDR3 length is 13 residues. Looked up from germline, CDR1 is LGHDT and CDR2 is YNNKEL (reference sequence). CDR3 residues: CASSQSLYNEQFF. The CDR3 DNA follows: TGTGCCAGCAGCCAGAGTCTCTACAATGAGCAGTTCTTC.

This clonotype was counted between two and nine times. The rearrangement links TRBV19 to TRBJ1-5; 8 bases match TRBD1. Germline-derived CDR1 and CDR2 are LNHDA and SQIVND (reference sequence). This CDR3 spans 16 amino acids. The V and J ends lost 4 bases and 5 bases, in that order; junction bases with no gene match: 10. Here the CDR3 DNA reads TGTGCCAGTAGTACCGACAGGGGCGAAGCCTATCAGCCCCAGCATTTT. Protein: CASSTDRGEAYQPQHF.

In its sample, this clonotype was seen many times. In DNA form, the CDR3 reads TGTGCCTGGAGGTCAGGACAGGCCTACGAGCAGTACTTC. This codes for CAWRSGQAYEQYF. J is TRBJ2-7 and V is TRBV30; 7 positions match TRBD1. Germline CDR1 GTSNPN, CDR2 SVGIG (reference sequence). Unmatched junction bases numbered 4, after V lost 3 bases and J lost 2 bases. The CDR3 has 13 amino acids. The complete variable domain, with remaining parts taken from reference TRBV30 and TRBJ2-7, reads SQTIHQWPATLVQPVGSPLSLECTVEGTSNPNLYWYRQAAGRGLQLLFYSVGIGQISSEVPQNLSASRPQDRQFILSSKKLLLSDSGFYLCAWRSGQAYEQYFGPGTRLTVT.

A few counts support this clonotype. This may arise from a read error, as a much more abundant clone is one base away. This chain's CDR3 is CASSLAGAHNQPQHF. CDR3 bases: TGTGCCAGCAGCTTAGCAGGGGCCCACAATCAGCCCCAGCATTTT. The chain recombines TRBV7-8 with TRBJ1-5, with D possibly TRBD1 on 5 matching bases. V was shortened by 0 bases and J by 3 bases, with 9 bases between the two germline ends. The CDR3 extends over 15 amino acids. The germline V gene has CDR1 SGHVS and CDR2 FQNEAQ.

There are a few counts of this clonotype. The chain uses TRBV20-1 and TRBJ1-6; no clear D. Trimming pared 1 base from V and 7 bases from J, leaving 11 bases between. In germline, CDR1 is DFQATT, CDR2 SNEGSKA (reference sequence). CDR3 length equals 14 residues. In DNA form, the CDR3 reads TGCAGTGCTAGAGGGGGAGCGGAAAATTCACCCCTCCACTTT. Its translation is CSARGGAENSPLHF.

The chain couples TRBV27 to TRBJ2-1; 10 bases are a match to TRBD1. Germline V CDR1 and CDR2: MNHEY, SMNVEV (reference sequence). V was pared by 5 bases and J by 0 bases, with 7 bases of the junction left unmatched. This CDR3 comprises 17 residues. Here the CDR3 DNA reads TGTGCCAGCAGTCCCCACCGGACAGGGGGCTCCTACAATGAGCAGTTCTTC. It translates to CASSPHRTGGSYNEQFF.

Regarding this clonotype: This may come from a read error, since a much larger clone is one base off. This chain joins TRBV28 and TRBJ2-1; D may be TRBD1 (5 bases). CDR1 is MDHEN and CDR2 is SYDVKM in the germline V gene. This CDR3 is 15 amino acids long. The CDR3 sequence: CTTTFRGIPYNEQFF. The CDR3 DNA reads as TGTACCACCACCTTTAGGGGAATCCCCTACAATGAGCAGTTCTTC.

The CDR3 nucleotides are TGCGCCAGCAGCCTTACTAGCAACACCTACAATGAGCAGTTCTTC. Residues: CASSLTSNTYNEQFF. The rearrangement links TRBV5-1 to TRBJ2-1; D perhaps matches TRBD2 (6 bases). The CDR3 contains 15 residues. CDR1 is SGHRS, CDR2 YFSETQ, per germline. V gave up 4 bases and J gave up 2 bases, with 13 bases separating them.

This clonotype was recorded a few times. The J gene is TRBJ1-1, the V gene TRBV6-1, with unresolved D. The CDR3 consists of 11 residues. Germline values: CDR1 MNHNS, CDR2 SASEGT. V was clipped by 2 bases and J by 6 bases, with 4 bases between them. The CDR3 spells CASSERAEAFF. In nucleotides, the CDR3 is TGTGCCAGCAGTGAACGCGCTGAAGCTTTCTTT.

Of note for this clonotype: With a much larger clone just one base away, this may be a read error. This chain joins TRBV2 and TRBJ1-1; TRBD1 agrees at 8 bases. The CDR3 contains 14 residues. Trimming cost V 6 bases and J 2 bases; bases outside gene matches: 5. Germline-derived CDR1 and CDR2 are SNHLY and FYNNEI. Here the CDR3 reads CASSIDRGNTEAFF. The CDR3 region has the DNA TGTGCCAGCAGCATAGACAGGGGAAACACTGAAGCTTTCTTT.

This clonotype was found many times. The rearrangement links TRBV7-2 to TRBJ2-5; 9 bases are a match to TRBD2. Unmatched junction bases numbered 4, after V lost 4 bases and J lost 1 base. The CDR3 spans 15 residues. CDR1 SGHTA and CDR2 FQGNSA come from the germline V gene. Here the CDR3 reads CASSSSGAIQETQYF. CDR3 nucleotide sequence: TGTGCCAGCAGCTCTAGCGGGGCCATCCAAGAGACCCAGTACTTC.

Concerning this clonotype: This could be a read error, since a much larger clone is one nucleotide away. The chain links TRBV6-1 to TRBJ2-5; 9 bases are a match to TRBD1. The J call could be wrong; TRBJ2-7 is a better fit for the DNA end. CDR1 and CDR2 from the germline V gene are MNHNS and SASEGT. The CDR3 totals 15 residues. DNA of the CDR3: TGTGCCAGCAGTTTCGGACAGGGGCCGACCTGCGAGCAGTACTTC. Translated, it gives CASSFGQGPTCEQYF.

The genes are TRBV7-8 and TRBJ1-2, with D hard to call. Germline V gene data show CDR1 as SGHVS and CDR2 as FQNEAQ. CDR3 length equals 13 residues. The V end lost 2 bases, the J end lost 8 bases, and 12 bases lay between the germline ends. The CDR3, as DNA: TGTGCCAGCAGCTTAAGGTCACTGGGCGGCTACACCTTC. Residues: CASSLRSLGGYTF.

CDR3 DNA sequence: TGTGCCAGCAGCGTAGGGGCTAGCGGGAGTCCAGATACGCAGTATTTT. Amino acids: CASSVGASGSPDTQYF. The chain carries TRBV9 and TRBJ2-3; 10 nucleotides align to TRBD2. The ends lost 0 bases at V and 4 bases at J; junction bases unmatched: 5. CDR3 size: 16 residues. Germline V CDR1 and CDR2: SGDLS, YYNGEE.

Note on this clonotype: The junction departs from the called germline gene at one end, perhaps through a read error. The V call is TRBV27, the J call TRBJ2-6, with TRBD2 as a possible D gene (6 bases). The CDR3 has 17 amino acids. Germline V lookup: CDR1 MNHEY, CDR2 SMNVEV (reference sequence). CDR3 in amino acids: CASSTRQGGSGANILTF. CDR3 in DNA: TGTGCCAGCAGCACCAGGCAGGGAGGCTCTGGGGCCAACATCCTGACTTTC.

This clonotype was found a few times. The chain recombines TRBV4-3 with TRBJ2-2; 11 bases match TRBD1. The CDR3 totals 18 residues. From germline, CDR1 is LGHNA and CDR2 YSLEER. With 3 bases clipped from V and 5 bases from J, the junction kept 11 bases outside the gene matches. CDR3 sequence (DNA): TGCGCCAGCAGCCAGAGGACAGGGGGCGCTTATGGGACCGGGGAGCTGTTTTTT. Its protein is CASSQRTGGAYGTGELFF.

This clonotype was found many times. CDR3 protein: CASSQDLSVSSYNEQFF. The CDR3 DNA reads as TGTGCCAGCAGCCAAGATCTTTCCGTGAGCTCCTACAATGAGCAGTTCTTC. V is TRBV3-1 and J is TRBJ2-1; the D is unclear. The germline CDR1 and CDR2 sequences are LGHDT and YNNKEL (reference sequence). Deletions cut 0 bases from V and 0 bases from J, with 12 bases between. The CDR3 runs 17 residues.

This clonotype was found once. This rearrangement joins TRBV30 to TRBJ2-3; a possible D gene is TRBD2 (7 bases). CDR1 GTSNPN and CDR2 SVGIG come from the germline V gene (reference sequence). The CDR3 loop spans 16 amino acids. V lost 0 bases to trimming and J lost 4 bases, with 17 bases between them. The CDR3 loop reads CAWSVGRAGTSDTQYF. CDR3 nucleotides: TGTGCCTGGAGTGTTGGTCGAGCGGGGACATCAGATACGCAGTATTTT.

In its sample, this clonotype was seen many times. The V gene is TRBV6-5, the J gene TRBJ2-7; 9 bases map to TRBD1. Germline CDR1 MNHEY, CDR2 SVGAGI. This CDR3 contains 16 residues. The J segment lost 3 bases and the V segment lost 0 bases, leaving 6 bases of the junction unmatched. The CDR3 DNA reads as TGTGCCAGCAGTTACTCGATACCGGGACAGGGCTACGAGCAGTACTTC. This encodes CASSYSIPGQGYEQYF.

This clonotype occurred many times. This chain links TRBV5-6 with TRBJ2-3; D unclear. Trimming shortened V by 3 bases and J by 6 bases, and 11 bases separated the two germline ends. The CDR3 consists of 13 residues. CDR1 and CDR2 from the germline V gene are SGHDT and YYEEEE. DNA for the CDR3: TGTGCCAGCAGCTCCGACAAATCGGATACGCAGTATTTT. Translated, it gives CASSSDKSDTQYF.

The chain links TRBV7-2 to TRBJ2-5, with TRBD1 identical over 8 bases. Per germline, CDR1 SGHTA and CDR2 FQGNSA. The CDR3 is 15 residues long. Trimming took 5 bases from V and 5 from J; bases not matched to a gene: 10. This CDR3 reads CASSTYRGIGETQYF. The CDR3 nucleotides read TGTGCCAGCAGCACCTACAGGGGGATCGGGGAGACCCAGTACTTC.

The table lists this clonotype with many counts. The V call is TRBV4-1, the J call TRBJ2-1, with 9 bases that match TRBD1. Trimming removed 6 bases from V and 0 bases from J; junction bases left unmatched: 9. The germline V gene has CDR1 MGHRA and CDR2 YSYEKL. This CDR3 has 17 residues. This CDR3 is CASSPLPGQGSYNEQFF. CDR3 nucleotide sequence: TGCGCCAGCAGTCCCCTTCCGGGACAGGGCTCCTACAATGAGCAGTTCTTC.

The chain links TRBV30 to TRBJ1-3; D not resolved. Deletions cut 4 bases from V and 0 bases from J, with 7 bases between. The CDR3 loop spans 13 amino acids. The germline CDR1 and CDR2 sequences are GTSNPN and SVGIG (reference sequence). Here the CDR3 DNA reads TGTGCCTGGACCTACTTCTCTGGAAACACCATATATTTT. Protein product: CAWTYFSGNTIYF.

The chain couples TRBV7-2 to TRBJ2-3; 9 bases are a match to TRBD2. The CDR3 is 16 residues long. The V and J ends lost 5 bases and 2 bases, in that order; junction bases with no gene match: 8. Germline loops: CDR1 SGHTA, CDR2 FQGNSA. The DNA for the CDR3 is TGTGCCAGCAGCCCGGGGACTAGCCACGTCACAGATACGCAGTATTTT. It is translated as CASSPGTSHVTDTQYF.

Regarding this clonotype: A read error may account for a junction end that differs from germline. The chain has TRBV9 and TRBJ1-1; the D is unclear. This CDR3 has 15 residues. Germline V CDR1 and CDR2: SGDLS, YYNGEE. CDR3 bases: TGTTCCAGCAGCGTAGTAGCCCCTCCAGGCGCTGAAGCTTTCTTT. This encodes CSSSVVAPPGAEAFF.